The present T cell receptor (beta chain) was sequenced within a study of identical twins. All donors were healthy Caucasians. Regarding this clonotype: The antigen remains unidentified. A read error may account for a junction end that differs from germline.

The CDR3 covers 12 residues. The germline V gene has CDR1 MNHEY and CDR2 SVGEGT. Addition of a universal primer site occurred through template switching, and cDNA carried unique molecular identifiers. TCRdb reprocessed the 5' RACE reads via MiXCR and lists one record per CDR3 protein. The profile shows approximately 670,000 distinct CDR3 sequences, over 5% of them singletons. Whole-study findings and limits: Fewer insertions were carried by abundant cord blood beta clonotypes, but none was seen in memory repertoires. Beta out-of-frame twin sharing showed a weaker excess.

The chain uses TRBV6-2 or TRBV6-3 and TRBJ2-4; D may be TRBD2 (7 bases). The sequence was obtained from a man younger than 35 in good health. Sequencing used naive T cells sorted from blood. The chain's CDR3 is CASTRGGGRTNF. CDR3 nucleotides: TGTGCCAGCACCCGGGGCGGGGGCCGTACCAATTTC.